This T cell receptor beta chain was recovered during a study of PD-L1 blockade in urothelial cancer (dated by TCRdb to 2017 to 2019). Regarding the study in general: Every patient began therapy in about 2014 and was given atezolizumab 1,200 mg intravenously every 3 weeks. Approximately 29 patients had pretreatment blood TCR-seq, roughly 24 had at least one posttreatment blood collection, and roughly 24 had tumor TCR-seq. About 90% of the roughly 29 patients were identified as males with urothelial cancer of bladder origin, and a prior smoking history was reported by 18 of 29 patients. Durable clinical benefit meant progression-free survival longer than 6 months, and TCR features were also tested against progression-free and overall survival. An ECOG performance status of 0 or 1 was recorded for the patients, and 0 to 3 prior chemotherapy regimens had been received by the patients. Blood samples gave a median of around 130,000 T cells and approximately 81,000 unique TCRs, with a median clonality of around 0.074. In the same patients, whole exome sequencing and RNA sequencing of pretreatment tumors were performed in addition to TCR sequencing. An exploratory multi-omic analysis was conducted of the somatic, immune and clinical correlates of response to PD-L1 blockade with atezolizumab in urothelial cancer. Blood samples were analyzed at 3 weeks after treatment start (second dose) and at 6 weeks after treatment start. Durable clinical benefit was achieved by nine patients and was not achieved by 20 patients. TCR sequencing covered pretreatment tumor samples and matched, serially collected peripheral blood taken before and after atezolizumab treatment. Paper-wide results and their limitations: Because the sample size was small (n ≈ 27) and many exploratory analyses were performed, the results are intended to be hypothesis-generating. Improved progression-free and overall survival was associated with having pretreatment peripheral blood TCR clonality below the median. At 3 weeks after the start of treatment, tumor-associated TCR clones in peripheral blood had expanded more in patients with durable benefit (n ≈ 20, p = 0.022).

The CDR3 starts with the cysteine, ends with the phenylalanine, and has 16 residues. Solely the CDR3 DNA is kept, with 48 bases framed from the first base. The germline V end is reduced by 0 bases and the J end by 9 bases; junction bases left unmatched: 14. In the germline V gene, CDR1 corresponds to LGHNA and CDR2 to YSLEER. The sample's time point, from its label and the paper: pretreatment peripheral blood. The cohort included 29 patients with locally advanced or metastatic urothelial carcinoma who were treated at Memorial Sloan Kettering on a trial protocol. Peripheral blood mononuclear cells were collected from each patient pretreatment and during treatment, giving between 1 and 8 total time points per patient. The Qiagen DNeasy Blood extraction kit was used to purify genomic DNA from total PBMCs and from tumor samples. PBMCs were collected pretreatment and during treatment and were isolated and stored as previously described.

With regard to this clone: Its binding antigen is unknown. No much larger clone exists at a distance of one base, and base qualities are not known.

Each PCR received spiked-in synthetic TCR analog templates so that absolute template abundance could be estimated from read counts. The immunoSEQ assay used bias-controlled V and J gene primers to amplify TCRbeta CDR3 regions from genomic DNA. Sequencing of rearranged TCRbeta segments was performed at approximately 20X coverage. The paper's data handling went like this. Sequencing errors were corrected by clustering, and CDR3s were annotated against IMGT so that V, D and J genes could be assigned. Downstream analyses used only productive TCRbeta rearrangements, leaving out any out-of-frame or stop-codon sequences. To compute clonality, Shannon entropy was normalized by the log of the number of unique productive sequences and then subtracted from one. Clones differing between time points or between blood and tumor were identified by Fisher's exact test with Benjamini-Hochberg correction at adjusted p below 0.01. The table was pulled from immuneACCESS by TCRdb, which kept in-frame rearrangements only. Such tables lose some clones; where checked, under half of the loss comes from unresolved V genes, and the rest has no known cause. V and J calls and clone size come straight from that table; D and trimming were deduced from the DNA. The sample contains approximately 48,000 clones, around 85% of them found a single time. The ten largest clones represent about 15% of the sample.

The chain is made from TRBV4-3 and TRBJ2-7; 7 central nucleotides agree with TRBD2. This receptor was obtained from an older woman with urothelial cancer. This specimen consisted of PBMCs, obtained around atezolizumab (anti-PD-L1) treatment. The nucleotide sequence reads TGCGCCAGCAGCCAAGATCTGACCTCAGGGAGGGGAGGGCAGTACTTC. It translates as CASSQDLTSGRGGQYF.